This T cell receptor beta chain was captured in a study of technical replicates of blood from a handful of donors. The V gene's germline CDR1 is SGHDT and CDR2 YYEEEE. V was shortened by 0 bases and J by 1 base, with 5 bases between the two germline ends. This CDR3 region has 14 residues. This clone turned up a few times. Libraries were prepared by immunoSEQ multiplex PCR; TCRdb keeps only in-frame clonotypes and omits some of them. Of about 15,000 clones detected, approximately 84% appear once; the ten largest clones hold around 12%. Sequencing was performed on PBMCs. The V gene is TRBV5-6, the J gene TRBJ1-5, with D possibly TRBD1 on 5 matching bases. The source of this sequence is a human donor in good health. CDR3: CASSLGQSNQPQHF. The DNA of the CDR3 is TGTGCCAGCAGCTTGGGACAGAGCAATCAGCCCCAGCATTTT.